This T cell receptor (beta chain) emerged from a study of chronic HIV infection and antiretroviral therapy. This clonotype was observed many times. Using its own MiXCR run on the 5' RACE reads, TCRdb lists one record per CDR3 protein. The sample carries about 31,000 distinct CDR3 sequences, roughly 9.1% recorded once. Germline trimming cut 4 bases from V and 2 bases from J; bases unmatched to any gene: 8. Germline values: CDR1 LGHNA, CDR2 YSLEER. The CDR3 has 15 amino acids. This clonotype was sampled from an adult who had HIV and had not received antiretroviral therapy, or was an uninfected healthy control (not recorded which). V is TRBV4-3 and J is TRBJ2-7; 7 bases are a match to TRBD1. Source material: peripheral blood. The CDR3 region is CASSLRLDRAYEQYF. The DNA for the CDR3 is TGCGCCAGCAGCCTCCGCTTAGACAGGGCCTACGAGCAGTACTTC.